This T cell receptor beta chain appears in the sequencing data of a study of response to subunit inactivated influenza vaccine. TCRdb used MiXCR to reprocess the RT-PCR reads, holding one entry per CDR3 protein. The repertoire holds over 650,000 distinct CDR3 sequences, around 18% seen once, with roughly a tenth in the top ten. Concerning this clonotype itself: Its antigen is undetermined.

Study-wide results and caveats: T cells newly recruited by each seasonal influenza vaccination are few, the authors suggested.

The V end was cut by 2 bases, the J end by 7 bases, with 12 bases between. The CDR3 consists of 14 residues. In germline, CDR1 is SGHRS, CDR2 YFSETQ. The sequence was obtained from a man in his forties or fifties who received an inactivated influenza vaccine. The chain links TRBV5-1 to TRBJ1-4, with D tentatively TRBD1 (5 bases). This material consisted of PBMCs from blood, taken roughly 5 days after vaccination. The CDR3 region is CASSFGRGGEKLFF. The DNA of the CDR3 is TGCGCCAGCAGCTTCGGAAGGGGTGGTGAAAAACTGTTTTTT.